One T cell receptor (beta chain) is described in this entry. Sequencing was performed with immunoSEQ multiplex PCR; in TCRdb, only in-frame clones are kept and a portion is missing. The table lists about 45,000 clones, approximately 80% of them singletons. CDR3 size: 16 residues. Germline lookup yields CDR1 ENHRY and CDR2 SYGVKD. Trimming took 4 bases from V and 5 from J; bases not matched to a gene: 5. The data originate from a study of blood T cell repertoires in COVID-19. This chain joins TRBV10-3 and TRBJ2-2, with TRBD2 matching 12 bases. Sequenced input: peripheral blood. The source is a man in his 70s with acute or convalescent COVID-19. The CDR3 DNA reads TGTGCCATCAGTGGGACTAGCGGGGACGTAACCGGGGAGCTGTTTTTT. Amino acid sequence: CAISGTSGDVTGELFF.